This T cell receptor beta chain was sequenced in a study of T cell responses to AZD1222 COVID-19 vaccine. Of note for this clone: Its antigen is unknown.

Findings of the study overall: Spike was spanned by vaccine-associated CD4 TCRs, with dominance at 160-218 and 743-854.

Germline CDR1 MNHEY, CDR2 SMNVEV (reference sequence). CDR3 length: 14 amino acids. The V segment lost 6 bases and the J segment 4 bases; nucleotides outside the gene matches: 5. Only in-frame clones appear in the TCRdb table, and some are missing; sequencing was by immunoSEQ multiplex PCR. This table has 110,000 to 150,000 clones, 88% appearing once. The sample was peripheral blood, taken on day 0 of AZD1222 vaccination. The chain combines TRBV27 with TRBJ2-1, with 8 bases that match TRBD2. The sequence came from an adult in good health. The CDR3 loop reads CASSREGQYNEQFF. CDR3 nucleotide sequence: TGTGCCAGCAGCCGGGAGGGCCAGTACAATGAGCAGTTCTTC.